There are a few counts of the clone carrying this T cell receptor (beta chain). Its antigen is not known. The record originates from a study of identical twins. Study-wide results and limits: Zero-insertion analyses might be partly confounded by invariant T cells like MAIT and iNKT.

The CDR3 has 12 amino acids. Trimming left V 4 bases short and J 3 bases short, with 6 bases between. Germline-derived CDR1 and CDR2 are MNHEY and SVGEGT. A universal primer site was created by template switching, with the cDNA bearing unique molecular identifiers. TCRdb analysed the 5' RACE reads with MiXCR anew, one entry per CDR3 protein. This repertoire shows some 1,600,000 distinct CDR3 sequences, under 35% found once; its top ten account for approximately 0.25%. The specimen sequenced was cord blood. This sequence originates from a newborn girl in good health. V gene TRBV6-2 or TRBV6-3 combines with J gene TRBJ1-2; no clear D gene. The CDR3 loop is CASSWIYYGYTF. CDR3 in DNA: TGTGCCAGCAGTTGGATATACTATGGCTACACCTTC.